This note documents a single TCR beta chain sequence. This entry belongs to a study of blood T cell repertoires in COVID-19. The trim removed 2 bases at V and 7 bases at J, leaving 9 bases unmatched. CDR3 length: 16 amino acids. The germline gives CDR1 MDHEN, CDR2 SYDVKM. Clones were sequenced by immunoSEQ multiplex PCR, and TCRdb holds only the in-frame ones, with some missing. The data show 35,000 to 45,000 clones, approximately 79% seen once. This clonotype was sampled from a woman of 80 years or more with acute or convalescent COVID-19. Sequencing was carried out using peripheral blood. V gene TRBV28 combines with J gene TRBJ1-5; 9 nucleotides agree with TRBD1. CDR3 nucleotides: TGTGCCAGCAGTTTAGGGGAGACAGGGGGTACACAGCCCCAGCATTTT. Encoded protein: CASSLGETGGTQPQHF.